What follows are 22 T cell receptor beta chains derived from one specimen sequenced in a study of T-cell reconstitution after alpha-beta-depleted transplantation in children. A library of TCRbeta sequences, prepared with unique molecular identifiers, was generated. Using its own MiXCR run on the PCR reads, TCRdb lists one record per CDR3 protein. The sample contains some 120,000 distinct CDR3 sequences, roughly 9% of which appear only once. The sequencing used PBMCs, mostly from graft donor cells, collected 180 days after TCRalphabeta/CD19-depleted stem cell transplant. The receptors come from a girl under three years old who had a stem cell transplant for combined immunodeficiency, so the T cells may come from the graft donor.

This clonotype was picked up a small number of times. This rearrangement joins TRBV20-1 to TRBJ2-3, with 8 bases lining up with TRBD1. This CDR3 is 15 amino acids long. Germline loops: CDR1 DFQATT, CDR2 SNEGSKA (reference sequence). J lost 2 bases, V lost 1 base, and 5 bases had no gene match. The CDR3: CSARVRQGITDTQYF. For the CDR3, the DNA is TGCAGTGCTAGAGTCAGACAGGGGATCACAGATACGCAGTATTTT.

The CDR3 DNA is TGTGCCAGCAGCCAAGGCAGGGGCGAGCAGTACTTC. It specifies CASSQGRGEQYF. The chain combines TRBV3-1 with TRBJ2-7, with a possible D match to TRBD1 (6 bases). From germline, CDR1 is LGHDT and CDR2 YNNKEL (reference sequence). CDR3 length equals 12 residues. Trimming left V 1 base short and J 6 bases short, with 7 bases between.

This clonotype has a handful of counts. The chain joins TRBV27 to TRBJ2-1, with 8 bases identical to TRBD1. The CDR3 extends over 16 amino acids. Per germline, CDR1 MNHEY and CDR2 SMNVEV (reference sequence). V was clipped by 8 bases and J by 7 bases; unmatched bases: 16. CDR3 DNA: TGTGCCAGCGGACTTAATCCGGACAGGGAGGTGAATGAGCAGTTCTTC. Residues: CASGLNPDREVNEQFF.

The chain joins TRBV12-3 or TRBV12-4 to TRBJ2-1; 9 bases fit TRBD1. The trim removed 7 bases at V and 9 bases at J, leaving 10 bases unmatched. This CDR3 is built from 14 residues. This CDR3 reads CASTPRGQGFEQFF. The CDR3 DNA sequence: TGTGCCAGCACCCCCAGGGGACAGGGATTTGAGCAGTTCTTC.

This clonotype was found a few times. This chain joins TRBV12-3 or TRBV12-4 and TRBJ2-1; D might be TRBD1 (6 bases). This CDR3 spans 15 amino acids. V lost 2 bases to trimming and J lost 8 bases, with 16 bases between them. Here the CDR3 DNA reads TGTGCCAGCAGTTTATACAGGGTAGTTTGGGATGAGCAGTTCTTC. It translates to CASSLYRVVWDEQFF.

This clonotype was found a few times. The chain links TRBV11-2 to TRBJ2-7; 8 positions match TRBD1. V was pared by 1 base and J by 11 bases, with 4 bases of the junction left unmatched. Germline V gene lookup returns CDR1 SGHAT and CDR2 FQNNGV. The CDR3 totals 12 residues. CDR3: CASSLVNRGKYF. The CDR3 DNA reads TGTGCCAGCAGCTTAGTCAACAGGGGGAAGTACTTC.

V usage is TRBV12-3 or TRBV12-4 and J usage is TRBJ2-5, with D possibly being TRBD2 (7 bases). The germline V and J ends were trimmed by 5 bases and 5 bases, with 12 bases remaining between them. This CDR3 is built from 13 residues. DNA of the CDR3: TGTGCCAGCAGTCACAGGGAGGGGGAGACCCAGTACTTC. Residues: CASSHREGETQYF.

V usage is TRBV27 and J usage is TRBJ2-7, with D possibly being TRBD1 (6 bases). V was shortened by 5 bases and J by 2 bases, with 19 bases between the two germline ends. This CDR3 is built from 16 residues. CDR1 is MNHEY and CDR2 is SMNVEV in the germline V gene (reference sequence). The CDR3 reads CASSVHQGPIPYEQYF. In DNA form, the CDR3 reads TGTGCCAGCAGTGTACACCAGGGGCCCATTCCCTACGAGCAGTACTTC.

The chain couples TRBV2 to TRBJ1-1; 9 nucleotides line up with TRBD1. The CDR3 totals 19 residues. Germline V gives CDR1 SNHLY, CDR2 FYNNEI. Trimming removed 4 bases from V and 5 bases from J; junction bases left unmatched: 20. CDR3 DNA: TGTGCCAGCAGTGGAGCTCCCGGGATTCCGGGACAGGGATATACTGAAGCTTTCTTT. Translation: CASSGAPGIPGQGYTEAFF.

Ten or more counts support this clonotype. V is TRBV5-6 and J is TRBJ2-7, with TRBD1 as a possible D gene (6 bases). Germline V CDR1 and CDR2: SGHDT, YYEEEE. V was shortened by 4 bases and J by 7 bases, with 24 bases between the two germline ends. The CDR3 spans 16 residues. The CDR3 reads CASSPDYHDRPREQYF. DNA of the CDR3: TGTGCCAGCAGCCCGGATTACCACGACAGGCCGAGGGAGCAGTACTTC.

This clonotype has a handful of counts. The chain links TRBV7-2 to TRBJ2-4; D could derive from TRBD1 or TRBD2 (6 bases each). V lost 1 base and J lost 6, with 19 bases in between. This CDR3 contains 17 residues. Germline CDR1 is SGHTA and CDR2 is FQGNSA. CDR3 sequence reads: CASSLVGGAHNGNIQYF. The CDR3 nucleotides are TGTGCCAGCAGCTTAGTCGGGGGCGCCCACAACGGAAACATTCAGTACTTC.

The sample holds a few counts of this clonotype. The rearrangement uses TRBV10-3 and TRBJ2-1, with 11 positions matching TRBD2. V was pared by 6 bases and J by 2 bases, with 3 bases of the junction left unmatched. Germline CDR1 and CDR2: ENHRY and SYGVKD. This CDR3 contains 15 residues. CDR3 sequence reads: CAIRTGLAAYNEQFF. CDR3 bases: TGTGCCATCAGGACGGGACTAGCGGCCTACAATGAGCAGTTCTTC.

This clonotype was observed a handful of times. This chain joins TRBV21-1 and TRBJ1-5; TRBD1, the table's D call, was not compared with the DNA. TRBV21-1 is a known pseudogene. CDR3 length: 16 residues. CDR3 sequence: CASSTFRRDSNQPQHF. The DNA for the CDR3 is TGTGCCAGCAGCACTTTTCGCCGGGACAGCAATCAGCCCCAGCATTTT.

This clonotype was found many times. The chain joins TRBV14 to TRBJ2-1, with 9 positions matching TRBD2. V shed 4 bases and J 7 bases; nucleotides not matched to a gene: 8. Germline assignment: CDR1 SGHDN and CDR2 FVKESK. The CDR3 has 15 residues. The CDR3 DNA is TGTGCCAGCAGCCCAAAGGTAGCGGGGGAGAATGAGCAGTTCTTC. Encoded protein: CASSPKVAGENEQFF.

Only a few counts were recorded for this clonotype. The chain is built from TRBV27 and TRBJ2-1; 8 nucleotides match TRBD1. Germline-derived CDR1 and CDR2 are MNHEY and SMNVEV (reference sequence). This CDR3 contains 14 residues. The V gene end was trimmed by 8 bases and the J gene end by 3 bases; junction bases not matched to a gene: 6. This chain's CDR3 is CASRTGLYYNEQFF. CDR3 in DNA: TGTGCCAGCCGGACAGGGCTCTACTACAATGAGCAGTTCTTC.

This clonotype was detected many times. This chain links TRBV12-3 or TRBV12-4 with TRBJ1-1; D not certain. V was trimmed by 6 bases and J by 0 bases, leaving 8 bases between them. The CDR3 has 13 amino acids. The chain's CDR3 is CASRTTVNTEAFF. CDR3 bases: TGTGCCAGCAGGACCACAGTGAACACTGAAGCTTTCTTT.

V gene TRBV4-2 combines with J gene TRBJ2-7; tentative D call: TRBD1 (7 bases). Germline V lookup: CDR1 LGHNA, CDR2 YNFKEQ. V was pared by 1 base and J by 3 bases, with 16 bases between. The CDR3 runs to 16 residues. The CDR3 nucleotides are TGTGCCAGCAGCCAAGCCCGACAGGGAGCGGGCTACGAGCAGTACTTC. The encoded protein is CASSQARQGAGYEQYF.

Ten or more counts support this clonotype. The chain employs TRBV29-1 and TRBJ2-3; possible D gene TRBD1, 6 bases. Germline-derived CDR1 and CDR2 are SQVTM and ANQGSEA. With 3 bases removed from V and 2 bases from J, the gap between germline ends came to 12 bases. The CDR3 has 14 residues. CDR3 sequence: CSVETGTNTDTQYF. The CDR3 coding sequence is TGCAGCGTTGAGACCGGGACAAACACAGATACGCAGTATTTT.

This clonotype appeared a few times. The chain recombines TRBV15 with TRBJ2-7; D is possibly TRBD1 (5 bases). V shed 0 bases and J shed 0 bases, with 9 bases lying between them. Germline CDR1 LNHNV, CDR2 YYDKDF (reference sequence). The CDR3 sequence is 15 residues long. CDR3 amino acids: CATSRDRGYSYEQYF. In DNA form, the CDR3 reads TGTGCCACCAGCAGAGATAGGGGTTACTCCTACGAGCAGTACTTC.

The table lists this clonotype with a few counts. CDR3 residues: CASSYSISYEQYF. In nucleotides, the CDR3 is TGTGCCAGCAGTTACTCGATCTCCTACGAGCAGTACTTC. This chain links TRBV6-2 or TRBV6-3 with TRBJ2-7, with D unclear. This CDR3 is built from 13 residues. Per germline, CDR1 MNHEY and CDR2 SVGEGT. V shed 0 bases and J shed 0 bases, with 3 bases lying between them.

This clonotype was seen a few times. J is TRBJ1-4 and V is TRBV4-2; no clear D. Germline assignment: CDR1 LGHNA and CDR2 YNFKEQ. The CDR3 is 17 residues long. Deletions cut 0 bases from V and 3 bases from J, with 14 bases between. CDR3 in amino acids: CASSQDPTAGPNEKLFF. The CDR3 DNA is TGTGCCAGCAGCCAAGACCCCACCGCAGGCCCTAATGAAAAACTGTTTTTT.

This clonotype appeared a few times. The gene calls are TRBV20-1 and TRBJ2-1; 8 positions agree with TRBD1. The CDR3 is made up of 16 amino acids. Germline V gives CDR1 DFQATT, CDR2 SNEGSKA (reference sequence). Losses at the gene ends were 1 base for V and 2 bases for J; bases not matched to a gene: 7. The CDR3 sequence: CSARALQGVTYNEQFF. The CDR3 DNA reads TGCAGTGCTAGAGCTTTACAGGGGGTCACCTACAATGAGCAGTTCTTC.